This is a list of T cell receptor beta chains from one sample in a study of blood T cell repertoires in COVID-19. The method was immunoSEQ multiplex PCR; TCRdb's version includes in-frame clones alone and lacks a portion of them. The sample shows approximately 90,000 clones, 80% of them seen only once. Specimen: peripheral blood. These TCRs come from an elderly woman with acute or convalescent COVID-19. Each CDR3 is given with its conserved first and last residue. D genes are given only for firm matches. For some rows the clone size is stated as once, few or many, or as a class when expanded; others skip it.

D: TRBD2
V: TRBV5-1
size: .
J: TRBJ2-7
DNA: TGCGCCAGCAGCTTCTCGGTTCCACGGGGGGCCTACGAGCAGTACTTC
CDR3: CASSFSVPRGAYEQYF

D: .
V: TRBV6-1
size: .
J: TRBJ1-1
DNA: TGTGCCAGCAGTGAAAGGTGGGGGCCCTTTGAGACTGAAGCTTTCTTT
CDR3: CASSERWGPFETEAFF

D: TRBD1
V: TRBV20-1
size: .
J: TRBJ2-7
DNA: TGCAGTGCTAGTCCGGTGGCAGGGGGTAGGTACGAGCAGTACTTC
CDR3: CSASPVAGGRYEQYF

D: TRBD1
V: TRBV5-1
size: .
J: TRBJ1-4
DNA: TGCGCCAGCAGCTTCGGACAGGGGGCGAAAAAACTGTTTTTT
CDR3: CASSFGQGAKKLFF

D: .
V: TRBV7-9
size: once
J: TRBJ2-1
DNA: TGTGCCAGCAGCTCGGGACATGCCTACAATGAGCAGTTCTTC
CDR3: CASSSGHAYNEQFF

D: .
V: TRBV6-5
size: .
J: TRBJ1-5
DNA: TGTGCCAGCAGTCTTGACAGGAGCAATCAGCCCCAGCATTTT
CDR3: CASSLDRSNQPQHF

D: .
V: TRBV5-1
size: once
J: TRBJ1-6
DNA: TGCGCCAGCAGCTTGTCGGGACTCGATAATTCACCCCTCCACTTT
CDR3: CASSLSGLDNSPLHF

D: .
V: TRBV5-4
size: .
J: TRBJ2-1
DNA: TGTGCCAGCAGCTTGGGTCCCTTCGTTGGAGACAATGAGCAGTTCTTC
CDR3: CASSLGPFVGDNEQFF

D: .
V: TRBV5-1
size: .
J: TRBJ1-4
DNA: TGCGCCAGCAGACGGGAAGTCGGAGCGGAAAAACTGTTTTTT
CDR3: CASRREVGAEKLFF

D: .
V: TRBV2
size: .
J: TRBJ1-4
DNA: TGTGCCAGCAGTGAAACACATCTGGGAGGGAAACTGTTTTTT
CDR3: CASSETHLGGKLFF

D: TRBD2
V: TRBV3-1/TRBV3-2
size: .
J: TRBJ2-1
DNA: TGTGCCAGCAGCCAACCTAGCGGGGGGGCCTACAATGAGCAGTTCTTC
CDR3: CASSQPSGGAYNEQFF

D: TRBD2
V: TRBV9
size: .
J: TRBJ2-3
DNA: TGTGCCAGCAGCGTAGCGGCTAGCGGGCGGGATACGCAGTATTTT
CDR3: CASSVAASGRDTQYF

D: TRBD2
V: TRBV5-1
size: .
J: TRBJ2-2
DNA: TGCGCCAGCAGCTTCGGGACTAGCGGAAACACCGGGGAGCTGTTTTTT
CDR3: CASSFGTSGNTGELFF

D: TRBD1
V: TRBV19
size: .
J: TRBJ2-3
DNA: TGTGCCAGTAGTAGGACAGGGAGCACAGATACGCAGTATTTT
CDR3: CASSRTGSTDTQYF

D: .
V: TRBV5-1
size: .
J: TRBJ2-7
DNA: TGCGCCAGCAGCTACAGAGACTACTCCTACGAGCAGTACTTC
CDR3: CASSYRDYSYEQYF

D: TRBD1
V: TRBV6-5
size: .
J: TRBJ2-7
DNA: TGTGCCAGCAGTTGGGACAGCTCGTCCTACGAGCAGTACTTC
CDR3: CASSWDSSSYEQYF